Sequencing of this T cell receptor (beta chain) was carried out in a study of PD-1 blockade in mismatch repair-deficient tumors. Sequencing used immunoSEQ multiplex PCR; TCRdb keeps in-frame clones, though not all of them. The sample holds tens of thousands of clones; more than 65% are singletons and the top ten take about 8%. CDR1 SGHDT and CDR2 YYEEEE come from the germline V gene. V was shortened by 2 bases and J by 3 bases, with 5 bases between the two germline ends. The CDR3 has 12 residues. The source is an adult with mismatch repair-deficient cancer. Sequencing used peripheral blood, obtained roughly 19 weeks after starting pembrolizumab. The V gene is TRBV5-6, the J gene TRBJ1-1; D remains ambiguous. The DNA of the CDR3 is TGTGCCAGCAGCTTCGCTGACACTGAAGCTTTCTTT. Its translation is CASSFADTEAFF.